This T cell receptor (beta chain) was captured in a study of radiotherapy plus CTLA-4 blockade in lung cancer. Points from the study as a whole: Clones derived from tumor TCRs expanded in blood after radiotherapy plus ipilimumab.

As for this clone: Its specificity is not known.

Looked up from germline, CDR1 is MNHEY and CDR2 is SMNVEV (reference sequence). V was pared by 0 bases and J by 1 base, with 6 bases of the junction left unmatched. The CDR3 is made up of 16 amino acids. TCRdb's copy holds only in-frame clones and misses some; the assay was immunoSEQ multiplex PCR. The sample includes about 41,000 clones, 60% to 80% of them seen just once. With ipilimumab providing CTLA-4 blockade, focal radiation was administered to patients who had chemo-refractory metastatic non-small-cell lung cancer. This specimen consisted of peripheral blood, obtained from a patient treated with radiotherapy plus ipilimumab. The TCR originated in a human donor with non-small cell lung cancer who had stable disease on radiotherapy plus ipilimumab. V usage is TRBV27 and J usage is TRBJ2-7, with 7 bases identical to TRBD1. The CDR3 coding sequence is TGTGCCAGCAGTTTATCGCAGGGGGAAAAATCCTACGAGCAGTACTTC. This encodes CASSLSQGEKSYEQYF.